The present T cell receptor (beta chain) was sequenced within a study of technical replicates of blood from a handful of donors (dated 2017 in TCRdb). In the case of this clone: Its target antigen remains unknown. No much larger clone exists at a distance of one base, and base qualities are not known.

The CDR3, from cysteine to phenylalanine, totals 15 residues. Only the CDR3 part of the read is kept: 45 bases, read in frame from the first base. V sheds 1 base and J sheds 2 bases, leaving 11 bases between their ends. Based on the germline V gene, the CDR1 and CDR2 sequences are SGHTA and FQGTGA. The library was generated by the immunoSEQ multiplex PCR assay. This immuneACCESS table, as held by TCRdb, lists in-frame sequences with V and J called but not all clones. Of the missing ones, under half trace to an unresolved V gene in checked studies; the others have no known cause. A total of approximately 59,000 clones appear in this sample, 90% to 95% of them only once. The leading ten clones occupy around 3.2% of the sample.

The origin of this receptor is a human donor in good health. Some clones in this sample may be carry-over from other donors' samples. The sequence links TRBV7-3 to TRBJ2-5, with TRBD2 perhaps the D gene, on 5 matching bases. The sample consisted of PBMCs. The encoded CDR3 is CASSLISGVQETQYF. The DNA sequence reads TGTGCCAGCAGCTTAATCTCCGGGGTACAAGAGACCCAGTACTTC.